Each of the 27 T cell receptor beta chains below was sequenced from the same sample in a study of blood T cell repertoires in COVID-19. Data came from immunoSEQ multiplex PCR; TCRdb stores just in-frame clones and leaves some out. The table lists about 120,000 clones, 79% of them singletons. The specimen sequenced was peripheral blood. The receptor source for this set is a middle-aged man with active or convalescent COVID-19.

The V gene is TRBV6-4, the J gene TRBJ1-1, with TRBD1 as a possible D gene (5 bases). Germline CDR1 reads MRHNA; CDR2 reads SNTAGT. The CDR3 extends over 13 amino acids. Trimming shortened V by 6 bases and J by 1 base, and 9 bases separated the two germline ends. The CDR3 DNA is TGTGCCAGCAGCGTTACAGGGAACACTGAAGCTTTCTTT. Its protein is CASSVTGNTEAFF.

This chain joins TRBV28 and TRBJ1-2, with unresolved D. Per the germline V gene, CDR1 is MDHEN and CDR2 is SYDVKM. The CDR3 is 13 residues long. Trimming removed 2 bases from V and 6 bases from J, with 10 bases in between. The CDR3 spells CASSLGLGDGYTF. The CDR3 DNA is TGTGCCAGCAGTTTAGGGCTCGGGGATGGCTACACCTTC.

The rearrangement joins TRBV19 to TRBJ1-2; D remains unclear. Trimming removed 5 bases at V and 2 bases at J, with 12 bases between. CDR3 length equals 14 residues. In germline, CDR1 is LNHDA, CDR2 SQIVND (reference sequence). In DNA form, the CDR3 reads TGTGCCAGTAGTGCCAACAGACGAAACTATGGCTACACCTTC. Translating it yields CASSANRRNYGYTF.

The chain employs TRBV11-3 and TRBJ2-2, with a possible D match to TRBD2 (6 bases). Germline CDR1 and CDR2: SGHNT and YENEEA. V gave up 5 bases and J gave up 3 bases, with 19 bases separating them. The CDR3 extends over 17 amino acids. This chain's CDR3 is CASSGTVSTSYTGELFF. Written as DNA, the CDR3 is TGTGCCAGCAGCGGAACTGTTTCTACTAGCTACACCGGGGAGCTGTTTTTT.

This chain uses TRBV15 with TRBJ1-2; tentative D call: TRBD1 (5 bases). This CDR3 comprises 16 residues. The germline V gene has CDR1 LNHNV and CDR2 YYDKDF (reference sequence). Trimming left V 6 bases short and J 0 bases short, with 17 bases between. CDR3 nucleotide sequence: TGTGCCACCAGAGGCCTTTCCGCAGGGACTAACTATGGCTACACCTTC. This gives the protein CATRGLSAGTNYGYTF.

The J gene is TRBJ2-7, the V gene TRBV28; 7 bases map to TRBD2. Trimming at V came to 7 bases and at J to 3 bases, leaving 0 bases not matched to a gene. Germline lookup yields CDR1 MDHEN and CDR2 SYDVKM. This CDR3 is 11 amino acids long. The CDR3 is CASTGGYEQYF. CDR3 DNA sequence: TGTGCCAGCACGGGAGGCTACGAGCAGTACTTC.

This rearrangement joins TRBV18 to TRBJ2-1; TRBD1 agrees at 9 bases. Germline CDR1 and CDR2: KGHSH and LQKENI. The junction had 8 bases not matched to a gene; V was cut back by 3 bases and J by 5 bases. This CDR3 contains 16 residues. CDR3 DNA: TGTGCCAGCTCACCGGCTACAGGGGGCATCAACAATGAGCAGTTCTTC. Its protein product is CASSPATGGINNEQFF.

V is TRBV3-1 (or the pseudogene TRBV3-2) and J is TRBJ2-7, with D possibly matching TRBD2 (6 bases). The CDR3 contains 16 residues. V lost 4 bases, J lost 0 bases, and 16 bases lay in between. Germline CDR1 LGHDT, CDR2 YNNKEL (reference sequence). The CDR3 bases are TGTGCCAGCAGCCGCTGGATGGAGGGGAGCTCCTACGAGCAGTACTTC. Translation gives CASSRWMEGSSYEQYF.

The chain recombines TRBV24-1 with TRBJ1-2, with 10 bases lining up with TRBD1. Unmatched junction bases numbered 5, after V lost 5 bases and J lost 3 bases. Germline lookup yields CDR1 KGHDR and CDR2 SFDVKD. The CDR3 has 15 residues. The DNA of the CDR3 is TGTGCCACCAGTGCCCAGACAGGGGGCGACTATGGCTACACCTTC. Translation: CATSAQTGGDYGYTF.

The rearrangement joins TRBV2 to TRBJ2-3; unclear D gene. Germline lookup yields CDR1 SNHLY and CDR2 FYNNEI. This CDR3 is built from 17 residues. The germline V and J ends were trimmed by 5 bases and 1 base, with 19 bases remaining between them. This chain's CDR3 is CASSFGFRPTGTDTQYF. CDR3 bases: TGTGCCAGCAGTTTCGGGTTTCGACCTACCGGCACAGATACGCAGTATTTT. The complete variable domain, with remaining parts taken from reference TRBV2 and TRBJ2-3, reads EPEVTQTPSHQVTQMGQEVILRCVPISNHLYFYWYRQILGQKVEFLVSFYNNEISEKSEIFDDQFSVERPDGSNFTLKIRSTKLEDSAMYFCASSFGFRPTGTDTQYFGPGTRLTVL.

The chain uses TRBV9 and TRBJ1-2; D gene unclear. Trimming pared 3 bases from V and 0 bases from J, leaving 15 bases between. Germline V lookup: CDR1 SGDLS, CDR2 YYNGEE. The CDR3 is 16 residues long. Written as DNA, the CDR3 is TGTGCCAGCAGCGCGATTAAGGCAGAGGCTAACTATGGCTACACCTTC. This translates into CASSAIKAEANYGYTF.

The count of this clone is one. The chain couples TRBV6-5 to TRBJ1-1; D may be TRBD1 (6 bases). CDR3 length: 13 amino acids. The germline gives CDR1 MNHEY, CDR2 SVGAGI. Trimming removed 4 bases at V and 3 bases at J, with 9 bases between. The CDR3 region has the DNA TGTGCCAGCAGTTTAAAGGGGGACACTGAAGCTTTCTTT. It codes for CASSLKGDTEAFF.

The gene calls are TRBV21-1 and TRBJ1-6. TRBV21-1 is annotated as a pseudogene. CDR3 length equals 15 residues. The CDR3 spells CASKAPVLESSPLHF. The CDR3 region has the DNA TGTGCCAGCAAGGCCCCAGTGCTGGAGAGTTCACCCCTCCACTTT.

The rearrangement uses TRBV6-5 and TRBJ1-1, with D possibly matching TRBD1 (5 bases). V gave up 4 bases and J gave up 0 bases, with 12 bases separating them. The CDR3 runs 15 residues. CDR1 MNHEY and CDR2 SVGAGI come from the germline V gene. In nucleotides, the CDR3 is TGTGCCAGCAGTTCGCTAATGGGGCTGAACACTGAAGCTTTCTTT. Translation: CASSSLMGLNTEAFF.

This clone was seen a single time. The chain joins TRBV6-5 to TRBJ2-2; no definite D call. Germline CDR1 MNHEY, CDR2 SVGAGI. Trimming pared 6 bases from V and 6 bases from J, leaving 8 bases between. The CDR3 spans 12 residues. CDR3 protein: CASSPLPGELFF. In DNA form, the CDR3 reads TGTGCCAGCAGCCCCCTTCCCGGGGAGCTGTTTTTT.

The rearrangement joins TRBV6-5 to TRBJ2-6, with D uncertain. V was clipped by 7 bases and J by 2 bases, with 6 bases between them. CDR3 length: 13 residues. Germline V gene sequence: CDR1 MNHEY, CDR2 SVGAGI. The CDR3 region is CASKHPGANVLTF. As DNA, the CDR3 is TGTGCCAGCAAACACCCTGGGGCCAACGTCCTGACTTTC.

The count of this clone is one. The chain couples TRBV6-5 to TRBJ1-2; 9 bases fit TRBD1. From germline, CDR1 is MNHEY and CDR2 SVGAGI. CDR3 length equals 15 residues. Unmatched junction bases numbered 11, after V lost 8 bases and J lost 4 bases. The CDR3 sequence: CASGGQGTPGYGYTF. In nucleotides, the CDR3 is TGTGCCAGCGGCGGACAGGGGACTCCTGGCTATGGCTACACCTTC.

The V and J genes are TRBV28 and TRBJ1-2, with TRBD1 matching over 9 bases. The V segment lost 4 bases and the J segment 5 bases; nucleotides outside the gene matches: 5. CDR3 length: 14 residues. Germline CDR1 reads MDHEN; CDR2 reads SYDVKM. The CDR3 coding sequence is TGTGCCAGCAGTTCCGGGACAGGGCCTTATGGCTACACCTTC. This gives the protein CASSSGTGPYGYTF.

The rearrangement links TRBV6-5 to TRBJ1-3; no firm D call. CDR3 length: 15 amino acids. Trimming removed 6 bases at V and 0 bases at J, with 12 bases between. The germline CDR1 and CDR2 sequences are MNHEY and SVGAGI. In nucleotides, the CDR3 is TGTGCCAGCAGCCCCTTCGGGAGCTCTGGAAACACCATATATTTT. Translation: CASSPFGSSGNTIYF.

The chain carries TRBV7-3 and TRBJ2-1; D is uncertain. Germline CDR1 and CDR2: SGHTA and FQGTGA. The CDR3 loop spans 13 amino acids. Trimming cost V 5 bases and J 4 bases, with 9 bases left between them. CDR3 nucleotides: TGTGCCAGCAGCGGGCAACCTTACAATGAGCAGTTCTTC. It yields the protein CASSGQPYNEQFF.

V usage is TRBV7-9 and J usage is TRBJ1-2, with D possibly being TRBD1 (5 bases). The CDR3 loop spans 19 amino acids. Between the trimmed V and J ends, which lost 1 base and 4 bases, there was a span of 25 bases. Germline assignment: CDR1 SEHNR and CDR2 FQNEAQ (reference sequence). The CDR3 sequence is CASSLVIAGRSSSAYGYTF. CDR3 DNA: TGTGCCAGCAGCTTAGTCATAGCGGGACGGAGTTCGTCAGCCTATGGCTACACCTTC.

The chain is built from TRBV6-5 and TRBJ2-2; TRBD1 matches 7 bases. CDR3 length: 13 amino acids. Per germline, CDR1 MNHEY and CDR2 SVGAGI. J lost 11 bases, V lost 6 bases, and 9 bases had no gene match. CDR3 protein: CASRKTGRVELFF. Written as DNA, the CDR3 is TGTGCCAGCAGGAAGACAGGGCGCGTCGAGCTGTTTTTT.

The chain links TRBV3-1 (or the pseudogene TRBV3-2) to TRBJ1-6; 7 nucleotides agree with TRBD1. Germline V lookup: CDR1 LGHDT, CDR2 YNNKEL (reference sequence). The CDR3 has 16 amino acids. With V trimmed by 3 bases and J by 6 bases, 8 bases remained unmatched. CDR3 coding DNA: TGTGCCAGCAGCCATTTAAGTGCAGGGGGTAATTCACCCCTCCACTTT. It codes for CASSHLSAGGNSPLHF.

V is TRBV6-1 and J is TRBJ2-2; 11 bases align to TRBD2. Germline CDR1 and CDR2: MNHNS and SASEGT. The CDR3 spans 18 residues. After removal of 3 bases from V and 4 bases from J, the junction contained 10 bases not matched to a gene. CDR3 residues: CASSDGIAGGRFTGELFF. The DNA for the CDR3 is TGTGCCAGCAGTGACGGTATAGCGGGGGGGCGATTCACCGGGGAGCTGTTTTTT.

This clone has a single count. V and J are TRBV13 and TRBJ2-7; TRBD1 matches 7 bases. With 5 bases clipped from V and 6 bases from J, the junction kept 10 bases outside the gene matches. The CDR3 sequence is 14 residues long. CDR1 PRHDT and CDR2 FYEKMQ come from the germline V gene (reference sequence). The DNA for the CDR3 is TGTGCCAGCAGCCCGATGGACAGGCGAGGCGAGCAGTACTTC. The encoded protein is CASSPMDRRGEQYF. The whole variable domain, remainder taken from reference TRBV13 and TRBJ2-7, is AAGVIQSPRHLIKEKRETATLKCYPIPRHDTVYWYQQGPGQDPQFLISFYEKMQSDKGSIPDRFSAQQFSDYHSELNMSSLELGDSALYFCASSPMDRRGEQYFGPGTRLTVT.

About this clone: The sample has other DNA sequences that encode this CDR3 too. The gene calls are TRBV7-8 and TRBJ2-5, with D maybe TRBD1 (6 bases). CDR1 SGHVS and CDR2 FQNEAQ come from the germline V gene. This CDR3 region has 12 residues. V dropped 2 bases and J dropped 5 bases, with 6 bases sitting between them. CDR3: CASSLRGETQYF. Written as DNA, the CDR3 is TGTGCCAGCAGCTTAAGGGGGGAGACCCAGTACTTC.

The chain recombines TRBV19 with TRBJ1-2; 9 bases line up with TRBD1. J was trimmed by 3 bases and V by 6 bases; bases with no gene match: 5. The CDR3 length is 14 residues. Germline V gives CDR1 LNHDA, CDR2 SQIVND (reference sequence). In DNA, the CDR3 is TGTGCCAGTAGATTACAGGGGGCGGACTATGGCTACACCTTC. Residues: CASRLQGADYGYTF.